The 23 T cell receptor beta chains below were found in one sample sequenced in a study of blood T cell repertoires in COVID-19. The repertoire was sequenced with immunoSEQ multiplex PCR; TCRdb's copy has only in-frame clones and lacks some. In the table there are over 120,000 clones, over 70% of which are singletons. The sample taken for sequencing was peripheral blood. These receptors all stem from a human donor in a cohort sampled during active COVID-19.

The chain has TRBV6-5 and TRBJ1-1; D possibly corresponds to TRBD1 (6 bases). The CDR3 is 14 residues long. V lost 2 bases to trimming and J lost 1 base, with 8 bases between them. The germline CDR1 and CDR2 sequences are MNHEY and SVGAGI. The CDR3 loop reads CASSYGGPNTEAFF. CDR3 nucleotide sequence: TGTGCCAGCAGTTACGGGGGCCCGAACACTGAAGCTTTCTTT.

The chain recombines TRBV3-1 (or the pseudogene TRBV3-2) with TRBJ2-1; 14 positions agree with TRBD2. After removal of 3 bases from V and 7 bases from J, the junction contained 14 bases not matched to a gene. Germline CDR1 is LGHDT and CDR2 is YNNKEL (reference sequence). The CDR3 is 19 amino acids. CDR3 sequence: CASSQTNPGLAGVVNEQFF. CDR3 in DNA: TGTGCCAGCAGCCAGACAAACCCGGGACTAGCGGGAGTGGTGAATGAGCAGTTCTTC.

CDR3 DNA sequence: TGTGCCAGCAGCTTTGGAGTTCCTAGCGGGAGCGCCGGGGAGCTGTTTTTT. Residues: CASSFGVPSGSAGELFF. This sequence joins TRBV7-2 and TRBJ2-2; TRBD2 matches 10 bases. The CDR3 has 17 amino acids. In germline, CDR1 is SGHTA, CDR2 FQGNSA. Trimming took 3 bases from V and 6 from J; bases not matched to a gene: 10.

V gene TRBV3-1 (or the pseudogene TRBV3-2) combines with J gene TRBJ1-3; D uncertain. Germline V lookup: CDR1 LGHDT, CDR2 YNNKEL (reference sequence). CDR3 length equals 14 residues. The germline V and J ends were trimmed by 6 bases and 4 bases, with 13 bases remaining between them. The CDR3 sequence: CASSQSVSGNTIYF. Here the CDR3 DNA reads TGTGCCAGCAGTCAATCAGTATCCGGAAACACCATATATTTT.

The chain links TRBV7-2 to TRBJ2-3; TRBD2 matches at 15 bases. Trimming removed 5 bases from V and 6 bases from J; junction bases left unmatched: 6. The CDR3 consists of 16 residues. Germline V gives CDR1 SGHTA, CDR2 FQGNSA. The chain's CDR3 is CASSIGLAGGLDTQYF. The CDR3 DNA sequence: TGTGCCAGCAGCATAGGACTAGCGGGAGGGCTGGATACGCAGTATTTT.

The chain links TRBV9 to TRBJ2-5, with 7 bases aligning to TRBD1. This CDR3 contains 15 residues. Per germline, CDR1 SGDLS and CDR2 YYNGEE. Trimming at V came to 0 bases and at J to 1 base, leaving 3 bases not matched to a gene. The CDR3 sequence is CASSVGGQAQETQYF. DNA of the CDR3: TGTGCCAGCAGCGTAGGAGGACAGGCCCAAGAGACCCAGTACTTC. Variable domain in full (rest from reference TRBV9 and TRBJ2-5): DSGVTQTPKHLITATGQRVTLRCSPRSGDLSVYWYQQSLDQGLQFLIQYYNGEERAKGNILERFSAQQFPDLHSELNLSSLELGDSALYFCASSVGGQAQETQYFGPGTRLLVL.

This chain links TRBV5-4 with TRBJ2-2; 12 bases agree with TRBD2. There are 16 residues in the CDR3. J was trimmed by 6 bases and V by 2 bases; bases with no gene match: 5. Germline V CDR1 and CDR2: SGHNT, YYREEE (reference sequence). CDR3 sequence reads: CASSFSLAGGPGELFF. The CDR3 bases are TGTGCCAGCAGCTTCTCTCTAGCGGGGGGGCCCGGGGAGCTGTTTTTT.

The CDR3 nucleotides are TGTGCCAGAGGCGAACAGATGAACTATGGCTACACCTTC. This encodes CARGEQMNYGYTF. This chain connects TRBV2 to TRBJ1-2; D is unclear. The V end was cut by 9 bases, the J end by 2 bases, with 13 bases between. The CDR3 is 13 amino acids. The V gene's germline CDR1 is SNHLY and CDR2 FYNNEI.

This chain joins TRBV14 and TRBJ1-1, with D uncertain. Germline V gene lookup returns CDR1 SGHDN and CDR2 FVKESK. The ends were cut back, 3 bases at V and 12 bases at J, with 11 bases in the middle. This CDR3 is built from 11 residues. Written as DNA, the CDR3 is TGTGCCAGCAGCCAGGGAATCGGGACTTTCTTT. Translation: CASSQGIGTFF. Drawing the rest from reference TRBV14 and TRBJ1-1, the complete variable domain is EAGVTQFPSHSVIEKGQTVTLRCDPISGHDNLYWYRRVMGKEIKFLLHFVKESKQDESGMPNNRFLAERTGGTYSTLKVQPAELEDSGVYFCASSQGIGTFFGQGTRLTVV.

The table lists this clone with a count of one. The chain employs TRBV5-1 and TRBJ1-1; 7 positions agree with TRBD1. CDR1 and CDR2 (germline): SGHRS, YFSETQ. The CDR3 totals 14 residues. J lost 2 bases, V lost 7 bases, and 8 bases had no gene match. In DNA form, the CDR3 reads TGCGCCAGCGGATTACAGGGGAGTAACACTGAAGCTTTCTTT. The encoded protein is CASGLQGSNTEAFF.

This chain connects TRBV5-4 to TRBJ2-3; 8 bases match TRBD2. This CDR3 has 13 amino acids. Unmatched junction bases numbered 0, after V lost 2 bases and J lost 4 bases. The V gene's germline CDR1 is SGHNT and CDR2 YYREEE (reference sequence). The CDR3 DNA is TGTGCCAGCAGCTTCGGGGGGGCAGATACGCAGTATTTT. This encodes CASSFGGADTQYF.

V is TRBV12-3 or TRBV12-4 and J is TRBJ1-1; D perhaps matches TRBD1 (5 bases). This CDR3 has 12 amino acids. Trimming stripped 6 bases from V and 5 bases from J, with 10 bases between. CDR3 sequence reads: CASSPQGTEAFF. The CDR3 coding sequence is TGTGCCAGCAGCCCCCAGGGTACTGAAGCTTTCTTT.

CDR3 nucleotides: TGCGCCAGCAGCCAAGAGTGGGGTGTAGGACTAGCGGGAGGGAGCTCCTACGAGCAGTACGTC. Translated: CASSQEWGVGLAGGSSYEQYV. V is TRBV4-3 and J is TRBJ2-7; 15 bases are a match to TRBD2. Germline CDR1 LGHNA, CDR2 YSLEER. Unmatched junction bases numbered 12, after V lost 0 bases and J lost 0 bases. The CDR3 sequence is 21 residues long.

The chain recombines TRBV7-2 with TRBJ2-2, with D possibly TRBD2 on 6 matching bases. Germline CDR1 SGHTA, CDR2 FQGNSA. The V end lost 5 bases, the J end lost 1 base, and 14 bases lay between the germline ends. The CDR3 covers 16 residues. The CDR3 DNA follows: TGTGCCAGCAGCCCAAGGGCGCGGGGGAACACCGGGGAGCTGTTTTTT. Protein sequence: CASSPRARGNTGELFF. Filled out from reference TRBV7-2 and TRBJ2-2, the complete variable domain reads GAGVSQSPSNKVTEKGKDVELRCDPISGHTALYWYRQSLGQGLEFLIYFQGNSAPDKSGLPSDRFSAERTGGSVSTLTIQRTQQEDSAVYLCASSPRARGNTGELFFGEGSRLTVL.

The rearrangement uses TRBV7-2 and TRBJ2-7, with 9 bases lining up with TRBD1. Germline assignment: CDR1 SGHTA and CDR2 FQGNSA. CDR3 length: 15 amino acids. V lost 4 bases and J lost 3; bases outside the gene matches: 7. The CDR3 nucleotides read TGTGCCAGCAGCTCGCGGACAGGGGCATTCTACGAGCAGTACTTC. Its protein product is CASSSRTGAFYEQYF.

CDR3: CASSLGQGTEAFF. The DNA for the CDR3 is TGTGCCAGCAGTTTGGGACAGGGGACTGAAGCTTTCTTT. The chain joins TRBV12-3 or TRBV12-4 to TRBJ1-1; 10 bases match TRBD1. J lost 5 bases, V lost 3 bases, and 0 bases had no gene match. The CDR3 has 13 amino acids.

The rearrangement joins TRBV5-1 to TRBJ1-1; TRBD1 matches at 7 bases. The CDR3 extends over 14 amino acids. Trimming removed 4 bases from V and 1 base from J; junction bases left unmatched: 4. Germline V lookup: CDR1 SGHRS, CDR2 YFSETQ. The CDR3 DNA follows: TGCGCCAGCAGCAGAGACAGGGAGAACACTGAAGCTTTCTTT. Amino acids: CASSRDRENTEAFF.

V and J are TRBV19 and TRBJ2-7; perhaps TRBD2 as D (5 bases). This CDR3 region has 13 residues. V lost 2 bases and J 2 bases, leaving 7 bases between the germline ends. Per the germline V gene, CDR1 is LNHDA and CDR2 is SQIVND (reference sequence). The chain's CDR3 is CASSIRLPYEQYF. The DNA of the CDR3 is TGTGCCAGTAGTATACGACTACCCTACGAGCAGTACTTC.

The J gene is TRBJ2-7, the V gene TRBV7-9, with TRBD1 matching 9 bases. The germline V gene has CDR1 SEHNR and CDR2 FQNEAQ (reference sequence). There are 15 residues in the CDR3. After removal of 4 bases from V and 0 bases from J, the junction contained 4 bases not matched to a gene. CDR3 sequence reads: CASSYPGQGSYEQYF. CDR3 bases: TGTGCCAGCAGCTATCCGGGACAGGGCTCCTACGAGCAGTACTTC.

This clone occurred once. This chain joins TRBV6-6 and TRBJ2-7, with unresolved D. The germline V gene has CDR1 MNHNY and CDR2 SVGAGI (reference sequence). The V gene lost 0 bases and the J gene lost 2 bases, with 8 bases spanning the gap. The CDR3 spans 14 residues. CDR3 residues: CASSYSAPPYEQYV. CDR3 nucleotides: TGTGCCAGCAGTTACTCGGCACCCCCCTACGAGCAGTACGTC.

The rearrangement uses TRBV6-2 or TRBV6-3 and TRBJ1-1; a possible D gene is TRBD1 (6 bases). CDR3 size: 13 residues. The V and J ends lost 5 bases and 3 bases respectively, with 10 bases between them. Germline V lookup: CDR1 MNHEY, CDR2 SVGEGT. The chain's CDR3 is CASSARGHTEAFF. For the CDR3, the DNA is TGTGCCAGCAGTGCCAGGGGTCACACTGAAGCTTTCTTT.

The chain uses TRBV3-1 (or the pseudogene TRBV3-2) and TRBJ2-7; D gene ambiguous. Between the trimmed V and J ends, which lost 4 bases and 5 bases, there was a span of 15 bases. This CDR3 is 14 amino acids long. CDR1 LGHDT and CDR2 YNNKEL come from the germline V gene (reference sequence). CDR3 in DNA: TGTGCCAGCAGCCCCTATGCCTCCTTCCACGAGCAGTACTTC. Its translation is CASSPYASFHEQYF.

The chain couples TRBV3-1 (or the pseudogene TRBV3-2) to TRBJ2-1, with 11 bases matching TRBD2. There are 15 residues in the CDR3. Trimming removed 4 bases from V and 5 bases from J; junction bases left unmatched: 4. Germline-derived CDR1 and CDR2 are LGHDT and YNNKEL (reference sequence). CDR3 sequence reads: CASSRGLAGNNEQFF. The CDR3 coding sequence is TGTGCCAGCAGCCGAGGACTAGCGGGCAACAATGAGCAGTTCTTC.